Below, one T cell receptor beta chain is given with its context. These data belong to a study of technical replicates of blood from a handful of donors. Profiled with immunoSEQ multiplex PCR; TCRdb holds only in-frame clones, not every one. The repertoire includes tens of thousands of clones, 90% to 96% of them detected once, and around 0.37% sits in the top ten. V shed 6 bases and J 0 bases; nucleotides not matched to a gene: 5. CDR1 SNHLY and CDR2 FYNNEI come from the germline V gene. CDR3 size: 14 residues. This sequence originates from a human donor in good health. This rearrangement joins TRBV2 to TRBJ2-7; 7 bases map to TRBD1. Sequencing was performed on T cells isolated from PBMCs. The DNA of the CDR3 is TGTGCCAGCAGGGGCACAGGGGTCTCCTACGAGCAGTACTTC. Protein sequence: CASRGTGVSYEQYF.